The 7 T cell receptor beta chains below come from one sample, sequenced in a study of blood T cell repertoires in COVID-19. Produced via immunoSEQ multiplex PCR; TCRdb's table is partial and in-frame only. Here the sample spans a few hundred thousand clones, roughly 83% being singletons. What was sequenced was peripheral blood. Receptors originate from a woman in her forties or fifties with acute or convalescent COVID-19.

The chain couples TRBV30 to TRBJ1-2, with D possibly being TRBD1 (5 bases). Germline CDR1 reads GTSNPN; CDR2 reads SVGIG (reference sequence). The CDR3 spans 13 residues. V was cut by 5 bases and J by 3 bases, with 13 bases left in between. The CDR3 nucleotides are TGTGCCTGGGGGGTGCCCAGGGACTATGGCTACACCTTC. It encodes CAWGVPRDYGYTF.

The rearrangement joins TRBV15 to TRBJ2-1; D possibly corresponds to TRBD2 (6 bases). The germline V gene encodes CDR1 LNHNV and CDR2 YYDKDF (reference sequence). The CDR3 totals 16 residues. Between the trimmed V and J ends, which lost 8 bases and 0 bases, there was a span of 17 bases. The CDR3 DNA sequence: TGTGCCACCGGGCAGCGGGCAAAGAGCTCCTACAATGAGCAGTTCTTC. Translating gives CATGQRAKSSYNEQFF.

Points on this clone: The same CDR3 can be traced to other DNA sequences in this sample. This chain connects TRBV7-2 to TRBJ1-1, with D possibly TRBD1 on 5 matching bases. Germline-derived CDR1 and CDR2 are SGHTA and FQGNSA. The CDR3 is made up of 14 amino acids. Between the trimmed V and J ends, which lost 1 base and 0 bases, there was a span of 6 bases. The CDR3 DNA sequence: TGTGCCAGCAGCTTAGGACAGATGAACACTGAAGCTTTCTTT. Amino acids: CASSLGQMNTEAFF.

CDR3 sequence (DNA): TGTGCCAGCAGCTTCCGCGGGAGGGTTTACAATGAGCAGTTCTTC. This codes for CASSFRGRVYNEQFF. The chain couples TRBV5-4 to TRBJ2-1; 9 positions match TRBD2. The CDR3 runs 15 residues. Germline assignment: CDR1 SGHNT and CDR2 YYREEE (reference sequence). Losses at the gene ends were 2 bases for V and 4 bases for J; bases not matched to a gene: 4.

This clone was seen just once. This rearrangement joins TRBV6-1 to TRBJ1-2, with TRBD1 matching over 8 bases. The CDR3 has 16 amino acids. Germline-derived CDR1 and CDR2 are MNHNS and SASEGT. Trimming cost V 4 bases and J 1 base; bases outside gene matches: 8. The CDR3 here is CASSGATGGFNYGYTF. The CDR3 DNA sequence: TGTGCCAGCAGTGGGGCTACAGGGGGTTTTAACTATGGCTACACCTTC.

In this sample, this clone turned up once. The rearrangement links TRBV18 to TRBJ1-1; D is unclear. Germline V gives CDR1 KGHSH, CDR2 LQKENI. V was shortened by 0 bases and J by 6 bases, with 14 bases between the two germline ends. The CDR3 has 15 amino acids. This CDR3 is CASSPPILGEAEAFF. As DNA, the CDR3 is TGTGCCAGCTCACCACCGATTCTGGGAGAGGCTGAAGCTTTCTTT.

This rearrangement joins TRBV5-1 to TRBJ1-1; a possible D gene is TRBD1 (5 bases). With 2 bases removed from V and 7 bases from J, the gap between germline ends came to 15 bases. Germline-derived CDR1 and CDR2 are SGHRS and YFSETQ. The CDR3 is 14 amino acids. CDR3 residues: CASSFLVGQLEAFF. The DNA of the CDR3 is TGCGCCAGCAGCTTCCTTGTAGGACAACTTGAAGCTTTCTTT.